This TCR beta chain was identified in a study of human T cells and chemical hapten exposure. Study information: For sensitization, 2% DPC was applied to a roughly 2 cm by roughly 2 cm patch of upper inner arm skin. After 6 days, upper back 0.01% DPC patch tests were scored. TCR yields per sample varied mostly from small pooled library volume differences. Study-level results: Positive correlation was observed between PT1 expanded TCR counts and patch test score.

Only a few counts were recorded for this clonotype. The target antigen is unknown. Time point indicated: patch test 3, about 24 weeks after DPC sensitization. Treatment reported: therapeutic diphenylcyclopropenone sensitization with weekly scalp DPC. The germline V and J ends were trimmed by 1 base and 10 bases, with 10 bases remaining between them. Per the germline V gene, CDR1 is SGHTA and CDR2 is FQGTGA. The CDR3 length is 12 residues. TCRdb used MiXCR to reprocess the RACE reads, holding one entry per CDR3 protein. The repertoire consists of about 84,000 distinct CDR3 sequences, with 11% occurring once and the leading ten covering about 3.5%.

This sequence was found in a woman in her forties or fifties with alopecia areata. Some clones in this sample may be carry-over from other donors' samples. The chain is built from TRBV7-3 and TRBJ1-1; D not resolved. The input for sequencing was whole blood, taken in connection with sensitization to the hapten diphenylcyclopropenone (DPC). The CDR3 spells CASSLRALGAFF. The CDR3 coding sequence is TGTGCCAGCAGCTTAAGGGCGTTAGGAGCTTTCTTT.